The 15 T cell receptor beta chains in this list originate from one sample, sequenced in a study of blood T cell repertoires in COVID-19. TCRdb keeps only in-frame clones here, not all; method: immunoSEQ multiplex PCR. This sample yields 390,000 or so clones, of which around 83% are seen a single time; approximately 5.4% belongs to the top ten. The material sequenced was PBMCs or T cells enriched from blood (not recorded which). The receptors here all came from a woman in her forties or fifties who had recovered from COVID-19.

The V call is TRBV27, the J call TRBJ1-1, with TRBD1 identical over 9 bases. The germline V gene encodes CDR1 MNHEY and CDR2 SMNVEV (reference sequence). The CDR3 spans 15 residues. V was pared by 5 bases and J by 4 bases, with 8 bases of the junction left unmatched. CDR3 in DNA: TGTGCCAGCAGTCCACAGGGGGCGCGTGTCACTGAAGCTTTCTTT. Its translation is CASSPQGARVTEAFF.

The chain links TRBV7-2 to TRBJ1-1; 7 bases match TRBD1. The CDR3 extends over 13 amino acids. The germline CDR1 and CDR2 sequences are SGHTA and FQGNSA. The J segment lost 8 bases and the V segment lost 4 bases, leaving 7 bases of the junction unmatched. CDR3 nucleotides: TGTGCCAGCAGCTCCGCGGGACAGTTCGAAGCTTTCTTT. Translating it yields CASSSAGQFEAFF. Using reference TRBV7-2 and TRBJ1-1 for the parts outside the CDR3, the full variable domain is GAGVSQSPSNKVTEKGKDVELRCDPISGHTALYWYRQSLGQGLEFLIYFQGNSAPDKSGLPSDRFSAERTGGSVSTLTIQRTQQEDSAVYLCASSSAGQFEAFFGQGTRLTVV.

The chain combines TRBV7-9 with TRBJ2-7; tentatively, D is TRBD1 (5 bases). CDR1 is SEHNR and CDR2 is FQNEAQ in the germline V gene (reference sequence). Trimming stripped 5 bases from V and 5 bases from J, with 10 bases between. There are 12 residues in the CDR3. Written as DNA, the CDR3 is TGTGCCAGCAGCCCAGGGTTTAACGAGCAGTACTTC. Its protein is CASSPGFNEQYF.

J is TRBJ1-2 and V is TRBV3-1 (or the pseudogene TRBV3-2); possible D gene TRBD1, 6 bases. V lost 0 bases, J lost 8 bases, and 13 bases lay in between. The CDR3 sequence is 14 residues long. Germline V lookup: CDR1 LGHDT, CDR2 YNNKEL (reference sequence). The CDR3 DNA sequence: TGTGCCAGCAGCCAAGAACCACAGGGCCGCGGCTACACCTTC. This codes for CASSQEPQGRGYTF.

The chain is built from TRBV5-1 and TRBJ2-3; tentatively, D is TRBD2 (7 bases). Germline V gene data show CDR1 as SGHRS and CDR2 as YFSETQ. The CDR3 totals 16 residues. Trimming shortened V by 1 base and J by 4 bases, and 16 bases separated the two germline ends. CDR3 residues: CASSLILGGGSDTQYF. The CDR3 coding sequence is TGCGCCAGCAGCTTGATACTAGGGGGGGGATCAGATACGCAGTATTTT.

This chain joins TRBV3-1 (or the pseudogene TRBV3-2) and TRBJ1-6; D might be TRBD1 (5 bases). The CDR3 runs to 15 residues. V was shortened by 0 bases and J by 8 bases, with 11 bases between the two germline ends. Germline V gene data show CDR1 as LGHDT and CDR2 as YNNKEL (reference sequence). The CDR3 is CASSQEGGSYSPLHF. Written as DNA, the CDR3 is TGTGCCAGCAGCCAAGAGGGGGGTTCCTATTCACCCCTCCACTTT.

V usage is TRBV7-2 and J usage is TRBJ1-3; 8 positions match TRBD1. The V and J ends lost 0 bases and 2 bases, in that order; junction bases with no gene match: 9. The CDR3 is 18 amino acids. Germline V lookup: CDR1 SGHTA, CDR2 FQGNSA. CDR3 protein: CASSLAILRGRTGNTIYF. As DNA, the CDR3 is TGTGCCAGCAGCTTAGCCATTCTCAGGGGGCGGACTGGAAACACCATATATTTT. Full variable domain (rest looked up from reference TRBV7-2 and TRBJ1-3): GAGVSQSPSNKVTEKGKDVELRCDPISGHTALYWYRQSLGQGLEFLIYFQGNSAPDKSGLPSDRFSAERTGGSVSTLTIQRTQQEDSAVYLCASSLAILRGRTGNTIYFGEGSWLTVV.

V usage is TRBV4-3 and J usage is TRBJ2-1; TRBD2 matches 11 bases. The V segment lost 4 bases and the J segment 0 bases; nucleotides outside the gene matches: 8. The CDR3 runs to 18 residues. The germline gives CDR1 LGHNA, CDR2 YSLEER. CDR3 nucleotide sequence: TGCGCCAGCAGCCCCTGGGGTAGCGGGGGGGCCTCCTACAATGAGCAGTTCTTC. It is translated as CASSPWGSGGASYNEQFF.

This sequence joins TRBV5-1 and TRBJ1-1; the D gene is possibly TRBD1 (5 bases). The germline gives CDR1 SGHRS, CDR2 YFSETQ. This CDR3 comprises 18 residues. V dropped 0 bases and J dropped 4 bases, with 22 bases sitting between them. In DNA, the CDR3 is TGCGCCAGCAGCTTGGAAGGGGTGAGGCAGGGTAGGGCCACTGAAGCTTTCTTT. This gives the protein CASSLEGVRQGRATEAFF.

V gene TRBV27 combines with J gene TRBJ2-1, with TRBD2 identical over 8 bases. The CDR3 consists of 15 residues. CDR1 is MNHEY and CDR2 is SMNVEV in the germline V gene (reference sequence). V lost 6 bases to trimming and J lost 3 bases; unmatched junction nucleotides: 7. CDR3 residues: CASSPTSGNYNEQFF. The CDR3 DNA is TGTGCCAGCAGCCCTACTAGCGGTAACTACAATGAGCAGTTCTTC.

CDR3 residues: CASSLAPGTGGRSTGIYEQYF. The CDR3 DNA is TGTGCCAGTAGTTTGGCCCCCGGGACAGGGGGGCGGTCTACGGGCATCTACGAGCAGTACTTC. This chain links TRBV19 with TRBJ2-7; 11 bases are shared with TRBD1. Germline CDR1 reads LNHDA; CDR2 reads SQIVND (reference sequence). This CDR3 contains 21 residues. With 5 bases clipped from V and 3 bases from J, the junction kept 24 bases outside the gene matches.

This clone was counted once. In DNA, the CDR3 is TGCGCCAGCAGCCAAGTTATAGGGGGCGGCTACACCTTC. Its protein is CASSQVIGGGYTF. This rearrangement joins TRBV4-3 to TRBJ1-2; 7 bases are a match to TRBD1. The germline V gene has CDR1 LGHNA and CDR2 YSLEER. Losses at the gene ends were 1 base for V and 8 bases for J; bases not matched to a gene: 4. The CDR3 runs to 13 residues.

The CDR3 sequence is CATTGTGITGELFF. Written as DNA, the CDR3 is TGTGCCACCACCGGGACAGGGATTACCGGGGAGCTGTTTTTT. This chain connects TRBV10-3 to TRBJ2-2; TRBD1 matches at 9 bases. CDR1 is ENHRY and CDR2 is SYGVKD in the germline V gene. The CDR3 runs 14 residues. J gave up 5 bases and V 10 bases, and 8 bases lay outside the gene matches.

The chain combines TRBV7-9 with TRBJ1-2; maybe TRBD1 (6 bases). The ends were cut back, 5 bases at V and 0 bases at J, with 13 bases in the middle. The CDR3 loop spans 15 amino acids. Germline loops: CDR1 SEHNR, CDR2 FQNEAQ (reference sequence). The CDR3 DNA follows: TGTGCCAGCAGCCCGAAGGGACAAGCTAACTATGGCTACACCTTC. Translation gives CASSPKGQANYGYTF.

The genes are TRBV6-1 and TRBJ1-2; D gene uncertain. Germline V gives CDR1 MNHNS, CDR2 SASEGT. The CDR3 spans 12 residues. Trimming pared 3 bases from V and 8 bases from J, leaving 10 bases between. The CDR3 sequence: CASSDLGRGYTF. The CDR3, as DNA: TGTGCCAGCAGTGATCTAGGGAGAGGCTACACCTTC.